The 4 T cell receptor beta chains reported below all come from one sample, sequenced in a study of identifying expanded T cells in peripheral blood. The protocol was immunoSEQ multiplex PCR, while the TCRdb copy is restricted to in-frame clones and leaves out a portion. The data contain about 85,000 clones, about 91% of them singletons. Source material: blood. The receptors shown here come from a person aged 18-70 years in good health.

This clone was detected a few times. The genes are TRBV21-1 and TRBJ1-1; TRBD1 is the table's D call, not checked against the DNA. TRBV21-1 is described as a pseudogene. CDR3 size: 14 residues. CDR3 in amino acids: CASSVWQGETEAFF. CDR3 DNA sequence: TGTGCCAGCAGTGTATGGCAGGGCGAGACTGAAGCTTTCTTT.

V is TRBV28 and J is TRBJ1-5; D remains unclear. V was shortened by 6 bases and J by 5 bases, with 14 bases between the two germline ends. The CDR3 loop spans 14 amino acids. Germline V gene sequence: CDR1 MDHEN, CDR2 SYDVKM. CDR3 coding DNA: TGTGCCAGCAGCGAACCCGGGAGCCATCAGCCCCAGCATTTT. Its translation is CASSEPGSHQPQHF.

This clone was picked up one time. The rearrangement links TRBV4-1 to TRBJ1-2; maybe TRBD1 (5 bases). Looked up from germline, CDR1 is MGHRA and CDR2 is YSYEKL. This CDR3 has 13 amino acids. Deletions cut 3 bases from V and 8 bases from J, with 13 bases between. CDR3 sequence: CASSHQGSEGYTF. The DNA for the CDR3 is TGCGCCAGCAGCCACCAGGGAAGTGAAGGCTACACCTTC.

With respect to this clone: Other DNA sequences in the sample encode the same CDR3. The chain has TRBV25-1 and TRBJ2-1; the match to TRBD2 covers 9 bases. Looked up from germline, CDR1 is MGHDK and CDR2 is SYGVNS. The CDR3 runs 15 residues. V was pared by 6 bases and J by 1 base, with 4 bases of the junction left unmatched. The CDR3 is CASRVSGSSYNEQFF. The CDR3 DNA is TGTGCCAGCAGAGTTAGCGGGAGTTCCTACAATGAGCAGTTCTTC.